This T cell receptor (beta chain) appears in the sequencing data of a study of Graves' ophthalmopathy and Graves' hyperthyroidism. Broader study findings: Most thyroid clonotypes with frequency above 0.001 were detected in blood too.

Turning to this clonotype: Its target is unknown. The CDR3 carries no conserved terminal phenylalanine or tryptophan, so it likely arises from a read error. Because the CDR3's place on the DNA is in doubt, the DNA is left out and the CDR3 is given as listed by TCRdb.

Germline V gene data show CDR1 as SGHVS and CDR2 as FQNEAQ. The CDR3 is 10 residues long, counting both termini. The authors amplified TCR beta CDR3 regions from RNA transcripts. HTBI primers served in a first-round RT-PCR, which a second-round multiplex PCR followed. MiXCR, applied by TCRdb to the multiplex PCR reads, yields one record per CDR3 protein. The sample has roughly 1.1 million distinct CDR3 sequences; around a third are singletons. The rearrangement uses TRBV7-8 and TRBJ1-6; the table's D gene call, TRBD1, was not cross checked with the DNA. The receptor comes from an adult man with Graves' hyperthyroidism. The source material was peripheral blood or thyroid tissue (not recorded which). The CDR3 sequence: CASSLEGGYS.